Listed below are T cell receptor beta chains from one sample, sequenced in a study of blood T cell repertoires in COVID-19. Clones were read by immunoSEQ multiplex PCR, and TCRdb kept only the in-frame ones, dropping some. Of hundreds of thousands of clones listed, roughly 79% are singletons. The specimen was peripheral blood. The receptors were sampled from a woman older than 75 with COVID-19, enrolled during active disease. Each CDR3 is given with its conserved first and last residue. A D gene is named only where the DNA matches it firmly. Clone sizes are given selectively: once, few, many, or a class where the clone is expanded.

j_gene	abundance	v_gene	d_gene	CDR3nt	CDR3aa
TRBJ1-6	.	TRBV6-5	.	TGTGCCAGCGCGGAGGCATTGGATAATTCACCCCTCCACTTT	CASAEALDNSPLHF
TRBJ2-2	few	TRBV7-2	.	TGTGCCAGCAGCTTAAGCGGGAACACCGGGGAGCTGTTTTTT	CASSLSGNTGELFF
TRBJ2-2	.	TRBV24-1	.	TGTGCCACCACCGAAACCGGGAACACCGGGGAGCTGTTTTTT	CATTETGNTGELFF
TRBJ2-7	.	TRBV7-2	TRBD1	TGTGCCAGCAGCCCAAGATCCGGACAGGGGGGCGAGCAGTACTTC	CASSPRSGQGGEQYF
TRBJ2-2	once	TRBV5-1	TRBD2	TGCGCCAGCGGAGCGGGAGGGCCCTCCGGGGAGCTGTTTTTT	CASGAGGPSGELFF
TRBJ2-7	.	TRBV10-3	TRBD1	TGTGCCATCTCGATGACAGGGGAGTACGAGCAGTACTTC	CAISMTGEYEQYF
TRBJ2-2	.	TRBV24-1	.	TGTGCCACCAGTGACAGTTTGAACACCGGGGAGCTGTTTTTT	CATSDSLNTGELFF
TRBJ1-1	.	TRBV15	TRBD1	TGTGCCACCAGCAGAGCCGCCGGGACAGGGAGCACTGAAGCTTTCTTT	CATSRAAGTGSTEAFF
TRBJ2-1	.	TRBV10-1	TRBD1	TGCGCCAGCAGTGGGTCAGGGGGAAACAATGAGCAGTTCTTC	CASSGSGGNNEQFF
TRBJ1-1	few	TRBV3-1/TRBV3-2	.	TGTGCCAGCAGCCAAGAGCTCCGGGGGGAGAACACTGAAGCTTTCTTT	CASSQELRGENTEAFF
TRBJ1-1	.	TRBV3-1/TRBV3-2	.	TGTGCCAGCAGCCAAGGGTGGAGAGACACTGAAGCTTTCTTT	CASSQGWRDTEAFF